This is a list of T cell receptor beta chains from one sample in a study of long-term antiretroviral therapy in people with HIV. The protocol was immunoSEQ multiplex PCR, while the TCRdb copy is restricted to in-frame clones and leaves out a portion. The table shows 30,000 to 50,000 clones, with less than 90% occurring only once. The source was unsorted PBMCs, collected 1.2 years after starting antiretroviral therapy. The receptors originated from a woman aged 45-60 years with HIV. CDR3s include the opening cysteine and the closing phenylalanine or tryptophan. A D gene is named only where the DNA matches it firmly. The size entry is marked missing in some rows and otherwise reads once, few, many or a size class.

TRBJ2-7 TRBV27 - - TGTGCCAGCAGATTACCAGGGACGGGTTATCAGTACTTC CASRLPGTGYQYF
TRBJ2-1 TRBV5-1 TRBD1 once TGCGCCAGCAGCCTACCGGGACAGGGATCAGGTGAGCAGTTCTTC CASSLPGQGSGEQFF
TRBJ2-5 TRBV7-8 TRBD2 - TGTGCCAGCAGCTTACTAGCGGGGGAGCAAGAGACCCAGTACTTC CASSLLAGEQETQYF
TRBJ2-5 TRBV18 TRBD2 - TGTGCCAGCTCACCAGGAAAGCGGGGGAAAAAAGAGACCCAGTACTTC CASSPGKRGKKETQYF
TRBJ1-3 TRBV10-3 TRBD1 few TGTGCCATCAGTGCCACAGGGGCTGGAAACACCATATATTTT CAISATGAGNTIYF
TRBJ1-1 TRBV30 - - TGTGCCTGGAGTGTACGGACCGGGAACACTGAAGCTTTCTTT CAWSVRTGNTEAFF
TRBJ2-3 TRBV10-3 - - TGTGCCATCAGTGAAAAAAGGGGCGTCACAGATACGCAGTATTTT CAISEKRGVTDTQYF
TRBJ2-6 TRBV4-1 TRBD1 - TGCGCCAGCAGCCAATCCCAAACAGGGGGCGCTGGGGCCAACGTCCTGACTTTC CASSQSQTGGAGANVLTF
TRBJ1-2 TRBV4-1 - few TGCGCCAGCAGCCAACGGGGACTCTATGGCTACACCTTC CASSQRGLYGYTF
TRBJ1-4 TRBV6-1 - - TGTGCCAGCAGTTCGACAAGGGGAGGAGAAAAACTGTTTTTT CASSSTRGGEKLFF
TRBJ1-4 TRBV6-6 - - TGTGCCAGCAGTTACTCTAGACAGGATTTAAACGAAAAACTGTTTTTT CASSYSRQDLNEKLFF
TRBJ2-7 TRBV7-9 - - TGTGCCAGCAGCTTAACCGGGACAACGAAAGGCTCCTACGAGCAGTACTTC CASSLTGTTKGSYEQYF
TRBJ2-1 TRBV11-2 - - TGTGCCAGCAGCTTAGGGGGGGAGCAGTTCTTC CASSLGGEQFF
TRBJ1-1 TRBV5-1 TRBD1 - TGCGCCAGCAGCGACAGGGACACTGAAGCTTTCTTT CASSDRDTEAFF
TRBJ2-5 TRBV4-2 TRBD2 - TGTGCCAGCAGCCAAGACCCTAGCGGGGATGCAGAGACCCAGTACTTC CASSQDPSGDAETQYF
TRBJ2-3 TRBV27 - - TGTGCCAGCAGTTTTCGGCTAGGCACAGATACGCAGTATTTT CASSFRLGTDTQYF
TRBJ1-1 TRBV5-1 TRBD1 - TGCGCCAGCAGCTTGGGGACAGGGAACACTGAAGCTTTCTTT CASSLGTGNTEAFF
TRBJ2-7 TRBV10-2 - - TGCGCCAGCAGTGAGGGAACCTACGAGCAGTACTTC CASSEGTYEQYF
TRBJ1-2 TRBV5-5 TRBD1 few TGTGCCAGCAGCGAACCCGACAGGGCTCGCTATGGCTACACCTTC CASSEPDRARYGYTF
TRBJ2-1 TRBV19 - - TGTGCCAGTAGTCTCCAGGGGGGCTACAATGAGCAGTTCTTC CASSLQGGYNEQFF
TRBJ2-1 TRBV27 - - TGTGCCAGCAGTCTCTACCGGATTTCTAAATACAATGAGCAGTTCTTC CASSLYRISKYNEQFF
TRBJ1-1 TRBV6-4 - - TGTGCCAGCAGTGACCACAGCCAAGCCACTGAAGCTTTCTTT CASSDHSQATEAFF
TRBJ2-2 TRBV13 - - TGTGCCAGCAGCTTATACCAAGGACGGAGAAACACCGGGGAGCTGTTTTTT CASSLYQGRRNTGELFF
TRBJ2-2 TRBV2 TRBD1 once TGTGCCAGTCGACAGGGGGCGTCCACCGGGGAGCTGTTTTTT CASRQGASTGELFF
TRBJ2-3 TRBV2 TRBD2 - TGTGCCAGCAGTGTGCAGCGGGGCGGCACAGATACGCAGTATTTT CASSVQRGGTDTQYF
TRBJ1-2 TRBV6-1 - - TGTGCCAGCAGTGAATCGGGAAACTATGGCTACACCTTC CASSESGNYGYTF
TRBJ2-7 TRBV27 - - TGTGCCAGCAGTTTGGGCAGGGACTTCTCCTACGAGCAGTACTTC CASSLGRDFSYEQYF
TRBJ2-7 TRBV5-1 TRBD2 - TGCGCCAGCAGCTTCACACTAGCGGGCCCTTACGAGCAGTACTTC CASSFTLAGPYEQYF
TRBJ2-2 TRBV9 - - TGTGCCAGCAGCTTCGGCCCGGACACCGGGGAGCTGTTTTTT CASSFGPDTGELFF
TRBJ2-2 TRBV7-9 - - TGTGCCAGCAGCCTGCCAAACACCGGGGAGCTGTTTTTT CASSLPNTGELFF
TRBJ1-3 TRBV15 TRBD1 - TGTGCCACCAGCACAGGGACAGGGCCTGGAAACACCATATATTTT CATSTGTGPGNTIYF
TRBJ2-7 TRBV10-1 - - TGCGCCAGCAGTGACTCTCAACTAGAGAACATCTCCTACGAGCAGTACTTC CASSDSQLENISYEQYF
TRBJ2-3 TRBV30 - - TGTGCCTGGAAGAGAGACACAGATACGCAGTATTTT CAWKRDTDTQYF
TRBJ1-2 TRBV4-2 - once TGTGCCAGCAGCCAAGAAAGATTTTCACCTAACTATGGCTACACCTTC CASSQERFSPNYGYTF
TRBJ2-5 TRBV11-2 - once TGTGCCAGCAGAAGATCCGGCGGTGCGGAGACCCAGTACTTC CASRRSGGAETQYF
TRBJ2-1 TRBV5-1 TRBD2 - TGCGCCAGCAGCCGCGGGACTAGCGGAACTAATGAGCAGTTCTTC CASSRGTSGTNEQFF
TRBJ2-2 TRBV11-2 - - TGTGCCAGCAGCCCCGGGCACGGGACCGGGGAGCTGTTTTTT CASSPGHGTGELFF
TRBJ2-3 TRBV6-5 - - TGTGCCAGCAGTTCTCAGGGGTTTCGGACAGATACGCAGTATTTT CASSSQGFRTDTQYF
TRBJ1-1 TRBV11-2 TRBD1 - TGTGCCAGCAGCTTAGATGCCAGGGGGGCCACTGAAGCTTTCTTT CASSLDARGATEAFF
TRBJ2-3 TRBV5-6 TRBD1 - TGTGCCAGCAGCTCTTTAGGGACAGGGTATAACACAGATACGCAGTATTTT CASSSLGTGYNTDTQYF
TRBJ2-4 TRBV30 - once TGTGCCTGGAGTGGAGGGGAAAACATTCAGTACTTC CAWSGGENIQYF
TRBJ2-2 TRBV5-4 TRBD2 - TGTGCCGGCAGTTATAGGGCGCGGGAGACCGGGGAGCTGTTTTTT CAGSYRARETGELFF
TRBJ1-4 TRBV5-8 - - TGTGCCAGCAGCGCCGGGCGAGACAGGATTAATGAAAAACTGTTTTTT CASSAGRDRINEKLFF
TRBJ1-1 TRBV30 - - TGTGCCTGGAGTGTACTGGCCAGGAGGAACACTGAAGCTTTCTTT CAWSVLARRNTEAFF
TRBJ2-2 TRBV5-1 - - TGCGCCAGCAGCCCGGGACAGAACACCGGGGAGCTGTTTTTT CASSPGQNTGELFF
TRBJ1-4 TRBV5-1 - - TGCGCCAGCGGCCGTTCCGGGGGGGATGAAAAACTGTTTTTT CASGRSGGDEKLFF
TRBJ2-1 TRBV7-3 - - TGTGCCAGCAGCTTAGTCCGAACCCCCTCCTACAATGAGCAGTTCTTC CASSLVRTPSYNEQFF
TRBJ1-5 TRBV4-3 - - TGCGCCAGCAGCCAAGATAGCCGTAGCAATCAGCCCCAGCATTTT CASSQDSRSNQPQHF
TRBJ1-6 TRBV28 - - TGTGCCAGCATCCCGTCGGGGCAAAATTCACCCCTCCACTTT CASIPSGQNSPLHF
TRBJ1-1 TRBV9 - - TGTGCCAGCAGCGTCCTGACACGTCGCGTCATCTCGGCTGAAGCTTTCTTT CASSVLTRRVISAEAFF
TRBJ1-2 TRBV11-2 - - TGTGCCAGCAGCTTAGAAGGGTCCTATGGCTACACCTTC CASSLEGSYGYTF
TRBJ1-1 TRBV5-1 TRBD1 - TGCGCCAGCAGCTTGAATGCGGGGACAGGGGTGGGGGCTTTCTTT CASSLNAGTGVGAFF
TRBJ1-5 TRBV15 TRBD1 - TGTGCCACCAGCCGCCGGGACAGGAATTACAATCAGCCCCAGCATTTT CATSRRDRNYNQPQHF
TRBJ1-1 TRBV18 - - TGTGCCAGCTCACCAAAAGGGGGTACTGAAGCTTTCTTT CASSPKGGTEAFF
TRBJ1-5 TRBV6-5 - few TGTGCCAGCAGTTACTCGAACCAGGGCGATTTGGCCCAGCATTTT CASSYSNQGDLAQHF
TRBJ1-1 TRBV5-1 - - TGCGCCAGCAGCTTGGGTTGGAAGGAGACTGAAGCTTTCTTT CASSLGWKETEAFF
TRBJ1-1 TRBV5-4 - - TGTGCCAGCAGCTTGCGGGGGAGCACTGAAGCTTTCTTT CASSLRGSTEAFF
TRBJ2-6 TRBV10-3 - - TGTGCCATCAGTGAATACTCTGGGGCCAACGTCCTGACTTTC CAISEYSGANVLTF
TRBJ2-5 TRBV19 - - TGTGCCAGTAGCCGGTACCAAGAGACCCAGTACTTC CASSRYQETQYF
TRBJ1-4 TRBV7-9 - - TGTGCCAGCAGCCCCTTGGGGGGTGCGGCTAATGAAAAACTGTTTTTT CASSPLGGAANEKLFF